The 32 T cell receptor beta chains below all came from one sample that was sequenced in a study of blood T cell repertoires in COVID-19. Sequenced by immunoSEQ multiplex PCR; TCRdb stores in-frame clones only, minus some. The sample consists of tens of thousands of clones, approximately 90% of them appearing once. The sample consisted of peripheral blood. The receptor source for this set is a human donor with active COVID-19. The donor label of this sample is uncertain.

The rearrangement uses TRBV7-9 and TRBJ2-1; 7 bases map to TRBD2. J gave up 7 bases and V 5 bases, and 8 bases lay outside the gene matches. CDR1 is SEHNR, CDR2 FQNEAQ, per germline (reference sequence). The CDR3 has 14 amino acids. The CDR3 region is CASSPMTSLNEQFF. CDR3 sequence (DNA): TGTGCCAGCAGCCCCATGACTAGCTTGAATGAGCAGTTCTTC. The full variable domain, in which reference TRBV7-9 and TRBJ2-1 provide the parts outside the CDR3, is DTGVSQNPRHKITKRGQNVTFRCDPISEHNRLYWYRQTLGQGPEFLTYFQNEAQLEKSRLLSDRFSAERPKGSFSTLEIQRTEQGDSAMYLCASSPMTSLNEQFFGPGTRLTVL.

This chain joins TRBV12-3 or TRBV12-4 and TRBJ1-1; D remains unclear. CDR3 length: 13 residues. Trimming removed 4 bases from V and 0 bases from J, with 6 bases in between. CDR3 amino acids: CASSSLLNTEAFF. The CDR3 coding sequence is TGTGCCAGCAGTTCCCTATTGAACACTGAAGCTTTCTTT.

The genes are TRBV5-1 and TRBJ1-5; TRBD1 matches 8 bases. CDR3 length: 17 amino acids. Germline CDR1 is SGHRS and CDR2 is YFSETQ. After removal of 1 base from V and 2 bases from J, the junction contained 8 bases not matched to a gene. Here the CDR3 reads CASSLSPQGAGNQPQHF. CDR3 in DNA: TGCGCCAGCAGCTTGTCCCCCCAGGGGGCTGGCAATCAGCCCCAGCATTTT. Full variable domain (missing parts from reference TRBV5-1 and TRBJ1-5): KAGVTQTPRYLIKTRGQQVTLSCSPISGHRSVSWYQQTPGQGLQFLFEYFSETQRNKGNFPGRFSGRQFSNSRSEMNVSTLELGDSALYLCASSLSPQGAGNQPQHFGDGTRLSIL.

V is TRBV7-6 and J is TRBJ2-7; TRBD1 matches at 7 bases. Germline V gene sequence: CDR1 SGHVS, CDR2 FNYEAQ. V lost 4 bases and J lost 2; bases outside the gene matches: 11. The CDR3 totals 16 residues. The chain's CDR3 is CASSSVLRDSPYEQYF. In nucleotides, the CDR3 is TGTGCCAGCAGCTCCGTCTTGAGGGACAGTCCCTACGAGCAGTACTTC.

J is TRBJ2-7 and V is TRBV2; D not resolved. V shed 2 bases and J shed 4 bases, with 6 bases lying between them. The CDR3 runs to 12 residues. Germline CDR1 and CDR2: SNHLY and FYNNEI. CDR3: CASSESRYEQYF. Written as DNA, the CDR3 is TGTGCCAGCAGTGAAAGTCGGTACGAGCAGTACTTC.

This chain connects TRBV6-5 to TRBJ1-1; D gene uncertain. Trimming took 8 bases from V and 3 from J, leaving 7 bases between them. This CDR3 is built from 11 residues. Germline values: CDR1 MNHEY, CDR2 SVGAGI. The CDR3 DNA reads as TGTGCCAGCGTCCCGGACACTGAAGCTTTCTTT. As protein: CASVPDTEAFF.

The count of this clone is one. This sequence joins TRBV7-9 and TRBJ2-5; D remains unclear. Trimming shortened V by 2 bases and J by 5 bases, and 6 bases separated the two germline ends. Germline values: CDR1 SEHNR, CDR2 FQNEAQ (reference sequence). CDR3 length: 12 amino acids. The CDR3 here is CASSLNSETQYF. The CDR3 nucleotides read TGTGCCAGCAGCTTAAATAGTGAGACCCAGTACTTC.

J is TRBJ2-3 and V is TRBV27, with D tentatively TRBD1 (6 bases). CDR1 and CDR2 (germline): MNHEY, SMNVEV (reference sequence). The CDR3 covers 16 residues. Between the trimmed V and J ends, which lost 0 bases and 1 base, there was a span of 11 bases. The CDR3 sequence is CASSLSLGQGTDTQYF. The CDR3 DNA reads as TGTGCCAGCAGTTTATCGTTGGGACAAGGCACAGATACGCAGTATTTT.

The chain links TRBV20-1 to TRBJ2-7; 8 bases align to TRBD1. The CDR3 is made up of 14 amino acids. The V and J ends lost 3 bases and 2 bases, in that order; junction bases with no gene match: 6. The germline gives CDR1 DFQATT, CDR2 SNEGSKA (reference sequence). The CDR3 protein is CSASTTGEAYEQYF. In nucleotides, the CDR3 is TGCAGTGCTAGTACGACAGGGGAGGCCTACGAGCAGTACTTC.

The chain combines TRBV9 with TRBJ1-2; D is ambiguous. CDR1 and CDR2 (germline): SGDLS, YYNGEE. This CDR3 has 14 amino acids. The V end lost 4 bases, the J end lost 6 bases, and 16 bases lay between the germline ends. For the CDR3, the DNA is TGTGCCAGCAGCCCTCGACTTCTGTTGGATGGCTACACCTTC. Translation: CASSPRLLLDGYTF.

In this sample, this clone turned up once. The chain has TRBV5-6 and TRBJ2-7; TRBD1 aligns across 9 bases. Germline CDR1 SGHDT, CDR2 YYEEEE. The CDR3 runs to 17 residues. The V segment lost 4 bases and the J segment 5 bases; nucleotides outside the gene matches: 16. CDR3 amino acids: CASSPPGTGLLWHEQYF. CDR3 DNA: TGTGCCAGCAGCCCCCCAGGGACAGGGTTGTTGTGGCACGAGCAGTACTTC.

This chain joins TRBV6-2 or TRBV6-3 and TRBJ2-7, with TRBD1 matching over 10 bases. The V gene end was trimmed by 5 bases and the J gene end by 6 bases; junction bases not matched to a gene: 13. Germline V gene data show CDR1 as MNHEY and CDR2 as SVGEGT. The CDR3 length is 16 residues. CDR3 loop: CASSDLRDRGPSEQYF. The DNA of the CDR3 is TGTGCCAGCAGTGACCTCCGGGACAGGGGACCCAGCGAGCAGTACTTC.

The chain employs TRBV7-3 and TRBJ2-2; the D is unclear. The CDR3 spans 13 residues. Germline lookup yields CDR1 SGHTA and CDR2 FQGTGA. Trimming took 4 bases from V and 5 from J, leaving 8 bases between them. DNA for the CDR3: TGTGCCAGCAGCTCTTTAATTACCGGGGAGCTGTTTTTT. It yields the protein CASSSLITGELFF.

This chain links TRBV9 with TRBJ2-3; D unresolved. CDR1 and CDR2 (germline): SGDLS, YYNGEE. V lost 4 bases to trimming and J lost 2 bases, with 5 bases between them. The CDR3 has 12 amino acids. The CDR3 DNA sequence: TGTGCCAGCAGCCTATACACAGATACGCAGTATTTT. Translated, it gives CASSLYTDTQYF.

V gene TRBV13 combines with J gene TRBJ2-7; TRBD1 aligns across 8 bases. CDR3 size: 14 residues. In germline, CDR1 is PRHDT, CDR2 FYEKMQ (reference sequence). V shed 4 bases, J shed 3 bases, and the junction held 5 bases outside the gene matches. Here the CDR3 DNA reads TGTGCCAGCAGCTCGACACAGGGGGTCTACGAGCAGTACTTC. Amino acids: CASSSTQGVYEQYF.

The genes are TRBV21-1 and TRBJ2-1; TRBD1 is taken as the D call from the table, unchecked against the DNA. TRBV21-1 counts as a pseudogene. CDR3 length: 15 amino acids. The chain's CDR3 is CASRTRTGVSNEQFF. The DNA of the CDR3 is TGTGCCAGCAGAACGAGGACAGGGGTCTCTAATGAGCAGTTCTTC.

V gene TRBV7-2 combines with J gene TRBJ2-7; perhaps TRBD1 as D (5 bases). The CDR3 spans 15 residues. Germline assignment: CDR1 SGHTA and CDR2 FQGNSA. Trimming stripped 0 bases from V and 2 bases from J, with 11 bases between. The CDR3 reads CASSLAGQEPYEQYF. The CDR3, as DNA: TGTGCCAGCAGCTTAGCGGGGCAGGAGCCCTACGAGCAGTACTTC.

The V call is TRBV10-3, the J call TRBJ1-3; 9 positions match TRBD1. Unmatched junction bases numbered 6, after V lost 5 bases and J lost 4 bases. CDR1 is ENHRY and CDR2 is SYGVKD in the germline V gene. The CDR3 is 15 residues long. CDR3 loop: CAISRTGEQGNTIYF. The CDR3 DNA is TGTGCCATCAGTAGGACAGGGGAACAAGGAAACACCATATATTTT.

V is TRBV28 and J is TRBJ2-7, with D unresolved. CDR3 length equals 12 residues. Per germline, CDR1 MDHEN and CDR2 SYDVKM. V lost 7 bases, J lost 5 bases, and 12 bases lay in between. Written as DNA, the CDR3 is TGTGCCAGCAACTCCGGCAGGAACGAGCAGTACTTC. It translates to CASNSGRNEQYF.

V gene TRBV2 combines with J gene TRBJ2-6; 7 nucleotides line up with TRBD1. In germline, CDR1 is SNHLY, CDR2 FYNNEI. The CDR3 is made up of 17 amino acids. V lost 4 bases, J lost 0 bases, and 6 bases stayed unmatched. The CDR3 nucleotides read TGTGCCAGCAGTGCGGGACAGCTAACCTCTGGGGCCAACGTCCTGACTTTC. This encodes CASSAGQLTSGANVLTF.

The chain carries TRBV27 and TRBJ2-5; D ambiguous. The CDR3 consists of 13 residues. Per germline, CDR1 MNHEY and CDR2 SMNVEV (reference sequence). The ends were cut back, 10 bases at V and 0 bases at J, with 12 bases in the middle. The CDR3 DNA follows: TGTGCCAACCAAGCACCGGACCAAGAGACCCAGTACTTC. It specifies CANQAPDQETQYF.

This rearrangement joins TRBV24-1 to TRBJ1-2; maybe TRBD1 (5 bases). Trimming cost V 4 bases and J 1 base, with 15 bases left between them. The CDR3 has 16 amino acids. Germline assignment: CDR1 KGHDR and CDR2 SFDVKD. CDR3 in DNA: TGTGCCACCAGTGACCCAAAGGGAGGGGTTAACTATGGCTACACCTTC. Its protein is CATSDPKGGVNYGYTF.

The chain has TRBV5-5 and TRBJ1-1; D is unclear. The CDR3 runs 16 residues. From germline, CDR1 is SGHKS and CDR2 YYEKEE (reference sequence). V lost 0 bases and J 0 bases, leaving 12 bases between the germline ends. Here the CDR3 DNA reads TGTGCCAGCAGCTTGGGGTCCGAACAGATGAACACTGAAGCTTTCTTT. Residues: CASSLGSEQMNTEAFF.

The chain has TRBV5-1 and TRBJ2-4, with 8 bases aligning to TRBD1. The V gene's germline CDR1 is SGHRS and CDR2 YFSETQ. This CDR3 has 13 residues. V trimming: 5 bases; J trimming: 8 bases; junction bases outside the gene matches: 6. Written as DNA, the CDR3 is TGCGCCAGCAGGATTGACAGGGGAGACATTCAGTACTTC. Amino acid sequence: CASRIDRGDIQYF.

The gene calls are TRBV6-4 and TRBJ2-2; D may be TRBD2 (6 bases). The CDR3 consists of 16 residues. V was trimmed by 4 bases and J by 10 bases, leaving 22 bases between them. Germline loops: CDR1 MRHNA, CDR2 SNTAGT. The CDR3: CASSGVPRGIWEELFF. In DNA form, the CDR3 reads TGTGCCAGCAGTGGCGTACCTCGGGGGATTTGGGAGGAGCTGTTTTTT.

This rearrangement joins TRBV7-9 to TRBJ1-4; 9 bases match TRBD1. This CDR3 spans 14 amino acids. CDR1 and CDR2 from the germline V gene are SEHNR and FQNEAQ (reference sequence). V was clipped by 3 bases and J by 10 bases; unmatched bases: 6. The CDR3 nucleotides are TGTGCCAGCAGCTTGGGACAGGGAGGGAGAAAACTGTTTTTT. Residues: CASSLGQGGRKLFF. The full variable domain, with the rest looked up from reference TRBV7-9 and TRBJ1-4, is DTGVSQNPRHKITKRGQNVTFRCDPISEHNRLYWYRQTLGQGPEFLTYFQNEAQLEKSRLLSDRFSAERPKGSFSTLEIQRTEQGDSAMYLCASSLGQGGRKLFFGSGTQLSVL.

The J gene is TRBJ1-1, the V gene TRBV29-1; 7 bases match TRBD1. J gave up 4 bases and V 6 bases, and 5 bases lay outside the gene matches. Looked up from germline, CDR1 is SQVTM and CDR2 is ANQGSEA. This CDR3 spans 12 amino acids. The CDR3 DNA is TGCAGCGTCGTAGAGGGGGCCACTGAAGCTTTCTTT. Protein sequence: CSVVEGATEAFF.

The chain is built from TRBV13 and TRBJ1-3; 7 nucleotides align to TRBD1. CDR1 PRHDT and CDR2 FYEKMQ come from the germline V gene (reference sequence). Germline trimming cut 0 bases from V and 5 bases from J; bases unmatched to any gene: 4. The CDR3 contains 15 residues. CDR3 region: CASSLGLGGRNTIYF. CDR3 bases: TGTGCCAGCAGCTTAGGCCTAGGGGGCAGAAACACCATATATTTT.

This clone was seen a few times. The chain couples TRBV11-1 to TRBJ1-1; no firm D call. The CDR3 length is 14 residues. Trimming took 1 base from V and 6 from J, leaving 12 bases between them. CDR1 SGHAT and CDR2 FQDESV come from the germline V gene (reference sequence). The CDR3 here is CASSLDSSEAEAFF. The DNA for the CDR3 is TGTGCCAGCAGCTTAGATAGTTCGGAGGCTGAAGCTTTCTTT.

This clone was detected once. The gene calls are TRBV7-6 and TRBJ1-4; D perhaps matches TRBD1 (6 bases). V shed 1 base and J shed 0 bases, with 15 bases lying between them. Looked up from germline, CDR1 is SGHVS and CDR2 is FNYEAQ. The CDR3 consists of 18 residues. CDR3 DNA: TGTGCCAGCAGCTTAGACAGGGCAGGGGACGCAACTAATGAAAAACTGTTTTTT. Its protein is CASSLDRAGDATNEKLFF.

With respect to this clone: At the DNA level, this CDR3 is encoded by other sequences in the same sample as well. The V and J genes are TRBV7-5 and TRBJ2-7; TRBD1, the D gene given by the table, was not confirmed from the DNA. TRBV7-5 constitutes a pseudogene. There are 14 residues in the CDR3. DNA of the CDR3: TGTGTCAGAAGCCCTTATAGGGGGTCCTACGAGCAGTACTTC. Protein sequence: CVRSPYRGSYEQYF.

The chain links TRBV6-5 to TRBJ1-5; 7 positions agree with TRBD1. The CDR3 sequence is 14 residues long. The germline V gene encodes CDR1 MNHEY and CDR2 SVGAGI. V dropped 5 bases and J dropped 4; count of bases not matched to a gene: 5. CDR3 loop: CASSRQGWNQPQHF. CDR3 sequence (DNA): TGTGCCAGCAGTCGACAGGGTTGGAATCAGCCCCAGCATTTT.